This T cell receptor (beta chain) was observed in a study of shared clonotypes between healthy human individuals. Sequencing used immunoSEQ multiplex PCR; TCRdb keeps in-frame clones, though not all of them. The sample lists 950,000 to 1,100,000 clones; around three quarters were seen once. Donors, healthy HIV-negative adults, lacked recent acute infections or vaccinations. Investigators divided CD4+ cells into CD45RA+ naive and CD45RA-negative memory subsets. Germline CDR1 and CDR2: MDHEN and SYDVKM. Deletions cut 2 bases from V and 9 bases from J, with 17 bases between. The CDR3 has 14 residues. This sequence was found in a young man in good health. Some clones in this sample may be carry-over from other donors' samples. The chain combines TRBV28 with TRBJ2-7; D ambiguous. The sample was memory CD4+ T cells from PBMCs. The subset was: CD45RA-negative fraction. CDR3 amino acids: CASSLPARLRGQYF. The CDR3 DNA is TGTGCCAGCAGTTTACCCGCCAGGCTACGAGGGCAGTACTTC.